This T cell receptor (beta chain) stems from a study of T cell repertoires in cytomegalovirus infection. The CDR3 spans 15 residues. The V gene's germline CDR1 is MNHNY and CDR2 SVGAGI (reference sequence). V shed 2 bases and J 7 bases; nucleotides not matched to a gene: 6. For this clonotype: Its target is unknown.

TCRdb independently ran MiXCR on the reads; one entry per CDR3 protein. The table includes about a million distinct CDR3 sequences, around 29% detected once. This TCR came from a human donor in good health (CMV status not recorded). Some clones in this sample may be carry-over from other donors' samples. The input for sequencing was cultured CD8+ T cells from PBMCs, taken from culture after CMV antigen stimulation. This sequence joins TRBV6-6 and TRBJ2-2; 8 bases align to TRBD1. The CDR3 loop is CASSYAGGAIGELFF. CDR3 nucleotide sequence: TGTGCCAGCAGTTACGCAGGGGGCGCTATCGGGGAGCTGTTTTTT.